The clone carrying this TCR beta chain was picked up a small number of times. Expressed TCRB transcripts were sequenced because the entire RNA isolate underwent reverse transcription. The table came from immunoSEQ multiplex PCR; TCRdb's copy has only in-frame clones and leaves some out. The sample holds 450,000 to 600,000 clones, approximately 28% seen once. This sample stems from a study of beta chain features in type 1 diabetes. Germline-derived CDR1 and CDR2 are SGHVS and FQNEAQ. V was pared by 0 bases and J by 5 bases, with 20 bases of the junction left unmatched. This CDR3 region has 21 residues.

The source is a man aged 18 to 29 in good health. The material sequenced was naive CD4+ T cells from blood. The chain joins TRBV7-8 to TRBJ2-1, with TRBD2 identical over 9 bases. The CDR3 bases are TGTGCCAGCAGCTTAGCGCGTGGTAGCGGGAGAATTGGAGGCGCTCACAATGAGCAGTTCTTC. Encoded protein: CASSLARGSGRIGGAHNEQFF.